A single sample is the source of the 32 T cell receptor beta chains below, sequenced in a study of blood T cell repertoires in COVID-19. Using immunoSEQ multiplex PCR, the repertoire was profiled, and TCRdb retains in-frame clones only, with some absent. Of some 310,000 clones in the sample, roughly 89% were seen once. The sample taken for sequencing was peripheral blood. The receptor source for this set is a woman between 35 and 50 years old with COVID-19, enrolled during active disease.

Comments on this clone: Other nucleotide sequences in the sample specify the same CDR3. The chain couples TRBV5-1 to TRBJ2-2, with 8 bases that match TRBD1. The CDR3 is 15 residues long. CDR1 is SGHRS, CDR2 YFSETQ, per germline. V lost 2 bases and J lost 1; bases outside the gene matches: 1. CDR3 sequence: CASSFGTGNTGELFF. CDR3 coding DNA: TGCGCCAGCAGCTTCGGGACAGGGAACACCGGGGAGCTGTTTTTT.

The chain is built from TRBV6-5 and TRBJ1-2; no clear D gene. The germline V and J ends were trimmed by 0 bases and 2 bases, with 13 bases remaining between them. Germline lookup yields CDR1 MNHEY and CDR2 SVGAGI. CDR3 length equals 16 residues. The chain's CDR3 is CASSYSWADYNYGYTF. The CDR3 bases are TGTGCCAGCAGTTACTCTTGGGCAGATTACAACTATGGCTACACCTTC.

This sequence joins TRBV28 and TRBJ1-4, with 7 bases that match TRBD1. With V trimmed by 4 bases and J by 5 bases, 13 bases remained unmatched. Germline lookup yields CDR1 MDHEN and CDR2 SYDVKM. This CDR3 spans 17 amino acids. CDR3 DNA sequence: TGTGCCAGCAGTTCCCCCTCCACCAGGGGGTCCAATGAAAAACTGTTTTTT. Its protein is CASSSPSTRGSNEKLFF.

This sequence joins TRBV4-1 and TRBJ2-1, with 8 positions matching TRBD2. CDR3 length: 18 amino acids. CDR1 and CDR2 (germline): MGHRA, YSYEKL. V was pared by 0 bases and J by 2 bases, with 9 bases of the junction left unmatched. The CDR3 protein is CASSQDKAGGLPYNEQFF. The CDR3 DNA reads TGCGCCAGCAGCCAAGATAAGGCGGGGGGCCTCCCCTACAATGAGCAGTTCTTC.

This sequence joins TRBV7-3 and TRBJ2-2; D unclear. Germline assignment: CDR1 SGHTA and CDR2 FQGTGA. V was pared by 1 base and J by 4 bases, with 10 bases between. There are 15 residues in the CDR3. The CDR3 region has the DNA TGTGCCAGCAGCTTAAGGCCTGCAACCACCGGGGAGCTGTTTTTT. Amino acids: CASSLRPATTGELFF.

This clone was seen only a few times. The chain uses TRBV4-3 and TRBJ2-7; TRBD1 matches at 9 bases. The CDR3 runs to 16 residues. V lost 1 base to trimming and J lost 6 bases; unmatched junction nucleotides: 10. Germline CDR1 and CDR2: LGHNA and YSLEER. CDR3 nucleotides: TGCGCCAGCAGCCAAGTCCAGGGGGGACAGGGTAGCGAGCAGTACTTC. Its protein product is CASSQVQGGQGSEQYF.

The chain is built from TRBV27 and TRBJ2-4; 7 nucleotides align to TRBD1. The ends lost 6 bases at V and 6 bases at J; junction bases unmatched: 8. Germline V lookup: CDR1 MNHEY, CDR2 SMNVEV (reference sequence). The CDR3 loop spans 14 amino acids. The CDR3 nucleotides are TGTGCCAGCAGACAGGGACAGAGGACAAACATTCAGTACTTC. Translated, it gives CASRQGQRTNIQYF.

The V gene is TRBV12-5, the J gene TRBJ1-6; 10 nucleotides align to TRBD1. This CDR3 has 16 residues. The V segment lost 5 bases and the J segment 6 bases; nucleotides outside the gene matches: 7. Germline CDR1 is LGHNT and CDR2 is FRNRAP. CDR3 sequence reads: CASGVDRGLLNSPLHF. The CDR3 DNA sequence: TGTGCTAGTGGTGTTGACAGGGGGCTTCTTAATTCACCCCTCCACTTT.

In its sample, this clone was seen a few times. J is TRBJ1-2 and V is TRBV12-3 or TRBV12-4; D ambiguous. There are 13 residues in the CDR3. The V gene lost 3 bases and the J gene lost 0 bases, with 5 bases spanning the gap. Here the CDR3 reads CASSLPANYGYTF. CDR3 sequence (DNA): TGTGCCAGCAGTTTGCCGGCTAACTATGGCTACACCTTC.

This rearrangement joins TRBV28 to TRBJ1-3, with D uncertain. Germline CDR1 is MDHEN and CDR2 is SYDVKM. The CDR3 runs 15 residues. Trimming took 2 bases from V and 2 from J, leaving 10 bases between them. CDR3 in amino acids: CASSLEAGTGNTIYF. CDR3 bases: TGTGCCAGCAGTTTAGAGGCCGGGACTGGAAACACCATATATTTT.

This clone was seen once. Written as DNA, the CDR3 is TGTGCCAGCAGCCTTAGACAGGGTTTCGGGACAGATACGCAGTATTTT. Translating it yields CASSLRQGFGTDTQYF. The chain couples TRBV14 to TRBJ2-3, with 7 positions matching TRBD1. This CDR3 has 16 residues. After removal of 4 bases from V and 3 bases from J, the junction contained 10 bases not matched to a gene. Per the germline V gene, CDR1 is SGHDN and CDR2 is FVKESK.

This sequence joins TRBV18 and TRBJ2-7, with 12 positions matching TRBD1. Looked up from germline, CDR1 is KGHSH and CDR2 is LQKENI. V trimming: 3 bases; J trimming: 5 bases; junction bases outside the gene matches: 5. This CDR3 contains 15 residues. In DNA form, the CDR3 reads TGTGCCAGCTCACCGCTCCGGGACAGGGGGCACGAGCAGTACTTC. It specifies CASSPLRDRGHEQYF.

The chain combines TRBV15 with TRBJ2-1, with D tentatively TRBD2 (6 bases). Trimming shortened V by 3 bases and J by 5 bases, and 8 bases separated the two germline ends. The CDR3 extends over 13 amino acids. Germline values: CDR1 LNHNV, CDR2 YYDKDF (reference sequence). The CDR3 sequence is CATSSRGNNEQFF. CDR3 DNA sequence: TGTGCCACCAGCAGCCGGGGGAACAATGAGCAGTTCTTC.

The sample holds a few counts of this clone. In nucleotides, the CDR3 is TGTGCCAGCAGTTTAGGACAGGGGACCCCATACACCTTC. It specifies CASSLGQGTPYTF. The chain employs TRBV12-3 or TRBV12-4 and TRBJ1-2; TRBD1 agrees at 8 bases. The CDR3 has 13 residues. V gave up 1 base and J gave up 11 bases; unmatched junction bases: 6.

The CDR3 DNA is TGTGCCAGCAGCTCCTCGGGACAGGGGTACGTGGAGCTGTTTTTT. Translation: CASSSSGQGYVELFF. The chain couples TRBV5-4 to TRBJ2-2; the match to TRBD1 covers 10 bases. The length of the CDR3 is 15 residues. Looked up from germline, CDR1 is SGHNT and CDR2 is YYREEE (reference sequence). V trimming: 3 bases; J trimming: 10 bases; junction bases outside the gene matches: 9.

This clone was counted between two and nine times. The V and J genes are TRBV7-2 and TRBJ1-2, with D possibly TRBD1 on 5 matching bases. Trimming removed 2 bases at V and 8 bases at J, with 9 bases between. The CDR3 covers 12 residues. CDR1 is SGHTA and CDR2 is FQGNSA in the germline V gene. CDR3 sequence: CASSLNWGGYTF. The CDR3 bases are TGTGCCAGCAGCTTAAACTGGGGCGGCTACACCTTC.

This clone was detected a few times. This chain links TRBV19 with TRBJ1-5, with D unclear. With 3 bases removed from V and 0 bases from J, the gap between germline ends came to 9 bases. This CDR3 comprises 15 residues. Germline V lookup: CDR1 LNHDA, CDR2 SQIVND (reference sequence). DNA of the CDR3: TGTGCCAGTAGTATTTTACTAGATAGCAATCAGCCCCAGCATTTT. Its protein product is CASSILLDSNQPQHF.

J is TRBJ1-1 and V is TRBV5-1, with a tentative D call TRBD1 (5 bases). The CDR3 extends over 14 amino acids. Germline-derived CDR1 and CDR2 are SGHRS and YFSETQ. The V end was cut by 3 bases, the J end by 6 bases, with 15 bases between. CDR3 sequence: CASSWGEGAAEAFF. The DNA for the CDR3 is TGCGCCAGCAGCTGGGGGGAGGGAGCCGCTGAAGCTTTCTTT.

This clone was seen a single time. The chain uses TRBV7-2 and TRBJ2-5; 9 bases line up with TRBD2. CDR1 is SGHTA, CDR2 FQGNSA, per germline. The CDR3 runs 15 residues. J lost 5 bases, V lost 5 bases, and 9 bases had no gene match. CDR3 sequence reads: CASSQMGLAQETQYF. CDR3 in DNA: TGTGCCAGCAGCCAAATGGGACTAGCTCAGGAGACCCAGTACTTC.

The chain combines TRBV9 with TRBJ2-7, with no clear D. Trimming stripped 0 bases from V and 2 bases from J, with 9 bases between. CDR1 and CDR2 from the germline V gene are SGDLS and YYNGEE. The CDR3 is made up of 14 amino acids. The CDR3 DNA reads TGTGCCAGCAGCGTAGGAGTAGTCACCTACGAGCAGTACTTC. Protein: CASSVGVVTYEQYF.

The chain is built from TRBV30 and TRBJ1-6; D remains ambiguous. Germline CDR1 reads GTSNPN; CDR2 reads SVGIG (reference sequence). CDR3 length: 15 amino acids. Trimming cost V 6 bases and J 7 bases, with 19 bases left between them. The CDR3 region has the DNA TGTGCCTGCCCCCTGAGAGGGATAAGCAATTCACCCCTCCACTTT. Protein product: CACPLRGISNSPLHF.

CDR3 sequence (DNA): TGCGCCAGCAGCTTGGGGCCGAATAGCAATCAGCCCCAGCATTTT. Translating gives CASSLGPNSNQPQHF. V is TRBV5-1 and J is TRBJ1-5; D ambiguous. Trimming pared 0 bases from V and 0 bases from J, leaving 7 bases between. Germline V lookup: CDR1 SGHRS, CDR2 YFSETQ. CDR3 size: 15 residues.

This chain joins TRBV5-1 and TRBJ2-1; 7 positions agree with TRBD2. The germline CDR1 and CDR2 sequences are SGHRS and YFSETQ. With V trimmed by 4 bases and J by 9 bases, 4 bases remained unmatched. This CDR3 comprises 12 residues. In DNA form, the CDR3 reads TGCGCCAGCAGCCGGACTAGGGGTGAGCAGTTCTTC. It encodes CASSRTRGEQFF.

V usage is TRBV19 and J usage is TRBJ2-7, with 7 nucleotides matching TRBD1. J gave up 1 base and V 6 bases, and 12 bases lay outside the gene matches. There are 16 residues in the CDR3. From germline, CDR1 is LNHDA and CDR2 SQIVND (reference sequence). The CDR3 spells CASRSTGVESSYEQYF. The CDR3 DNA sequence: TGTGCCAGTAGATCCACAGGGGTGGAAAGTTCCTACGAGCAGTACTTC.

The gene calls are TRBV3-1 (or the pseudogene TRBV3-2) and TRBJ2-7; D ambiguous. This CDR3 is built from 13 residues. Germline lookup yields CDR1 LGHDT and CDR2 YNNKEL (reference sequence). Trimming took 3 bases from V and 0 from J, leaving 6 bases between them. CDR3 sequence reads: CASSHPSSYEQYF. DNA for the CDR3: TGTGCCAGCAGCCATCCGAGCTCCTACGAGCAGTACTTC.

This chain uses TRBV7-9 with TRBJ1-2, with TRBD1 identical over 8 bases. Germline CDR1 reads SEHNR; CDR2 reads FQNEAQ (reference sequence). The J segment lost 4 bases and the V segment lost 6 bases, leaving 19 bases of the junction unmatched. The CDR3 has 18 residues. The CDR3 reads CASSLSGQGAIGSYGYTF. The DNA of the CDR3 is TGTGCCAGCAGTTTATCGGGTCAGGGGGCGATTGGGAGCTATGGCTACACCTTC.

The chain recombines TRBV5-4 with TRBJ2-5; 13 bases align to TRBD2. CDR3 length equals 16 residues. V gave up 3 bases and J gave up 2 bases; unmatched junction bases: 4. CDR1 and CDR2 (germline): SGHNT, YYREEE (reference sequence). This CDR3 is CASSSPGLAGQETQYF. The DNA of the CDR3 is TGTGCCAGCAGCTCCCCGGGACTAGCGGGACAAGAGACCCAGTACTTC.

CDR3 loop: CASSRSRGQSAYEQYF. CDR3 bases: TGTGCCAGCTCGCGCAGCCGCGGACAGAGCGCCTACGAGCAGTACTTC. The rearrangement uses TRBV18 and TRBJ2-7; D possibly corresponds to TRBD1 (6 bases). The CDR3 is made up of 16 amino acids. Trimming shortened V by 6 bases and J by 2 bases, and 20 bases separated the two germline ends. Germline V lookup: CDR1 KGHSH, CDR2 LQKENI.

The rearrangement joins TRBV7-2 to TRBJ1-2; maybe TRBD1 (5 bases). Germline V gene lookup returns CDR1 SGHTA and CDR2 FQGNSA. Trimming left V 5 bases short and J 4 bases short, with 14 bases between. This CDR3 comprises 14 residues. In nucleotides, the CDR3 is TGTGCCAGCAGCGCCTCCAGGGTTGGCTATGGCTACACCTTC. Translating gives CASSASRVGYGYTF.

In its sample, this clone was seen once. The chain links TRBV2 to TRBJ1-5; D may be TRBD1 (5 bases). The CDR3 consists of 14 residues. Germline values: CDR1 SNHLY, CDR2 FYNNEI. V lost 4 bases and J 7 bases, leaving 14 bases between the germline ends. CDR3: CASSGRAARQPQHF. The CDR3 DNA is TGTGCCAGCAGTGGCAGGGCCGCAAGGCAGCCCCAGCATTTT.

Concerning this clone: At one end the junction does not follow the germline gene, possibly because of a read error. The J gene is TRBJ2-5, the V gene TRBV12-3 or TRBV12-4; TRBD1 might be the D (6 bases). There are 13 residues in the CDR3. The CDR3 nucleotides read TGTGCCAACAGTTTGGGGGCCCAAGAGACCCAGTACTTC. Protein sequence: CANSLGAQETQYF.

The chain has TRBV9 and TRBJ2-1, with a weak D call TRBD2 (5 bases). Germline CDR1 and CDR2: SGDLS and YYNGEE. The CDR3 totals 15 residues. V lost 0 bases and J lost 6, with 13 bases in between. The CDR3 bases are TGTGCCAGCAGCGTAGTGCCCGAGGGTAGCAATGAGCAGTTCTTC. Translating gives CASSVVPEGSNEQFF. The whole variable domain, filled in from reference TRBV9 and TRBJ2-1, reads DSGVTQTPKHLITATGQRVTLRCSPRSGDLSVYWYQQSLDQGLQFLIQYYNGEERAKGNILERFSAQQFPDLHSELNLSSLELGDSALYFCASSVVPEGSNEQFFGPGTRLTVL.